This TCR beta chain was sequenced during a study of T cell responses to AZD1222 COVID-19 vaccine. The assay was immunoSEQ multiplex PCR, and TCRdb's table has in-frame clones only and misses some. The sample consists of tens of thousands of clones, 80% to 90% of them appearing once. Germline lookup yields CDR1 WSHSY and CDR2 SAAADI. There are 14 residues in the CDR3. The V and J ends lost 3 bases and 2 bases respectively, with 10 bases between them. Study-wide results and limits: White British people made up most donors, females outnumbered males, and clonal diversity was possibly underestimated. A reported finding is that nearly half of spike-specific TCRs target unmutated variant regions. Vaccination with two AZD1222 doses was followed by a rise in Spike-specific TCR breadth and depth.

Comment on this clone: Its target is not known.

The sample was peripheral blood, taken on day 0 of AZD1222 vaccination. This TCR came from an adult in good health. V gene TRBV10-2 combines with J gene TRBJ1-1; D is undetermined. The CDR3 bases are TGCGCCAGCAGTGAAGTTGTCCGAAACACTGAAGCTTTCTTT. It is translated as CASSEVVRNTEAFF.